What follows are 7 T cell receptor beta chains derived from one specimen sequenced in a study of cytomegalovirus exposure and HLA in healthy donors (TCRdb year 2017). The method behind the library was the immunoSEQ multiplex PCR assay. The multiplex PCR relied on a mix of 60 forward primers for TCR Vbeta segments and 13 reverse primers for TCR Jbeta segments. TCRdb provides this immuneACCESS table in a form limited to in-frame rearrangements. Some clones are lacking; in checked studies, under half of them reflect an unresolved V gene, and why the rest are absent is not known. For this sample the table gives roughly 150,000 clones, of which approximately 70% were detected only once. The top ten clones comprise approximately 5% of the sample. What was sequenced was PBMCs. These receptors came from a man aged 18 to 35 in good health and CMV-seropositive.

The chain employs TRBV15 and TRBJ2-7, with TRBD1 matching 7 bases. Germline CDR1 is LNHNV and CDR2 is YYDKDF (reference sequence). V lost 5 bases to trimming and J lost 5 bases; unmatched junction nucleotides: 6. The CDR3 runs 13 residues. The CDR3 protein is CATSARTGDEQYV. The CDR3 coding sequence is TGTGCCACCAGCGCCCGAACAGGGGACGAGCAGTACGTC.

V and J are TRBV4-2 and TRBJ2-1; TRBD2 matches at 15 bases. V shed 0 bases and J 7 bases; nucleotides not matched to a gene: 7. The CDR3 sequence is 18 residues long. Germline V gene sequence: CDR1 LGHNA, CDR2 YNFKEQ. The CDR3 here is CASSQESGTSGRRNEQFF. As DNA, the CDR3 is TGTGCCAGCAGCCAAGAGTCCGGGACTAGCGGGAGGAGGAATGAGCAGTTCTTC.

The J gene is TRBJ1-2, the V gene TRBV30, with 8 nucleotides matching TRBD1. CDR1 GTSNPN and CDR2 SVGIG come from the germline V gene (reference sequence). CDR3 length: 12 residues. The junction had 7 bases not matched to a gene; V was cut back by 5 bases and J by 8 bases. The CDR3 sequence is CAWGQGVGGYTF. Here the CDR3 DNA reads TGTGCCTGGGGACAGGGAGTAGGCGGCTACACCTTC.

The chain employs TRBV7-9 and TRBJ2-7, with TRBD1 matching 9 bases. The CDR3 runs 14 residues. CDR1 is SEHNR and CDR2 is FQNEAQ in the germline V gene (reference sequence). V trimming: 5 bases; J trimming: 7 bases; junction bases outside the gene matches: 9. CDR3 sequence: CASSREQGAREQYV. CDR3 DNA: TGTGCCAGCAGCCGGGAACAGGGGGCGCGAGAGCAGTACGTC.

The chain employs TRBV10-3 and TRBJ1-2, with 11 bases aligning to TRBD1. This CDR3 has 15 amino acids. The germline V gene encodes CDR1 ENHRY and CDR2 SYGVKD. V lost 7 bases, J lost 6 bases, and 10 bases stayed unmatched. DNA of the CDR3: TGTGCCATCACCGAACCGGACAGGGGGCTGCATGGCTACACCTTC. It encodes CAITEPDRGLHGYTF.

In its sample, this clone was seen once. This chain uses TRBV29-1 with TRBJ2-3; 7 bases are a match to TRBD2. The CDR3 is 13 residues long. J gave up 6 bases and V 3 bases, and 6 bases lay outside the gene matches. The germline gives CDR1 SQVTM, CDR2 ANQGSEA. Here the CDR3 DNA reads TGCAGCGTTGATGAGCGGGGAGCGGATACGCAGTATTTT. Its translation: CSVDERGADTQYF.

The chain joins TRBV4-2 to TRBJ1-1; TRBD1 agrees at 11 bases. The germline gives CDR1 LGHNA, CDR2 YNFKEQ. V lost 4 bases and J lost 5; bases outside the gene matches: 3. The CDR3 length is 14 residues. CDR3 sequence: CASSPGQGATEAFF. The CDR3 nucleotides read TGTGCCAGCAGCCCTGGACAGGGGGCAACTGAAGCTTTCTTT.